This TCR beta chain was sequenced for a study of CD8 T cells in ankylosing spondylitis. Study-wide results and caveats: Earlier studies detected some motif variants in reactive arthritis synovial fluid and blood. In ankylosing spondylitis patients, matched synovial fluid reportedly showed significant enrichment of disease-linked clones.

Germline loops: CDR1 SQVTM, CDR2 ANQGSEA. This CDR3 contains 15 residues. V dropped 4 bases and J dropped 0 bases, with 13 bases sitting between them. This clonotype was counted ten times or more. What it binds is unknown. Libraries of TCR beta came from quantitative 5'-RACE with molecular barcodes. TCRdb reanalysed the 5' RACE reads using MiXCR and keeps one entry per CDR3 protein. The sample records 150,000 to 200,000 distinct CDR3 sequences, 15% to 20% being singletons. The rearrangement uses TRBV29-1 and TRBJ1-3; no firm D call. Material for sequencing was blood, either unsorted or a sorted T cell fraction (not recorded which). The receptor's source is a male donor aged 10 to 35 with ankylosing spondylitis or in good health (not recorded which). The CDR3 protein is CSVAKGSTSGNTIYF. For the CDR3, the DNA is TGCAGCGTTGCTAAAGGCAGCACCTCTGGAAACACCATATATTTT.